These T cell receptor beta chains were read from a single sample in a study of shared clonotypes between healthy human individuals. TCRdb keeps only in-frame clones here, not all; method: immunoSEQ multiplex PCR. Altogether approximately 2.5 million clones are present, about 92% being singletons, with the ten largest covering over 0.12%. The sample comprised naive CD4+ T cells sorted from blood. The origin of the receptors is a man aged 18 to 35 in good health. The conserved cysteine and the conserved F or W are not part of the CDR3 here. D genes are given only for firm matches.

v_call	d_call	cdr3_length	j_call	cdr3_aa
TRBV27	TRBD2	13	TRBJ2-1	ASSLGLAGVNEQF
TRBV6-1	-	15	TRBJ2-5	ASSEALRGGDQETQY
TRBV11-2	TRBD1	13	TRBJ2-5	ASSTTWGQIETQY
TRBV10-3	-	12	TRBJ1-6	AIRNSVTNSPLH
TRBV6-5	-	12	TRBJ1-6	ASSSSSYNSPLH
TRBV5-1	-	11	TRBJ2-5	ASSLAGKETQY
TRBV5-6	-	9	TRBJ2-5	ASRREETQY
TRBV6-6	-	10	TRBJ1-1	ASSYSPGEAF
TRBV30	-	12	TRBJ2-2	AWSVPGPTGELF
TRBV10-2	TRBD1	11	TRBJ2-7	ASSEPGTGKQY
TRBV5-1	-	13	TRBJ2-6	ASSLYRGGANVLT
TRBV6-1	-	12	TRBJ2-5	ASRLAGSGETQY
TRBV21-1	-	12	TRBJ1-1	ASRTQGAPTEAF
TRBV5-1	TRBD1	13	TRBJ1-1	ASSLEGAMNTEAF
TRBV10-2	TRBD2	13	TRBJ2-7	ATHTGTSKTYEQY
TRBV10-3	-	11	TRBJ2-1	AIGSLVLDEQF
TRBV6-1	TRBD1	13	TRBJ1-2	ASSEQTGWNYGYT
TRBV7-2	TRBD2	14	TRBJ2-3	ASSPRGGRVTDTQY
TRBV7-9	TRBD1	14	TRBJ1-2	ASSFYRTGEYYGYT